This T cell receptor (beta chain) came from a study of OX40 agonist ivuxolimab in advanced cancers. In its sample, this clone ranks as medium-sized (0.01 to 0.1%). Antigen: not known. CDR3 length: 16 residues. From germline, CDR1 is LNHDA and CDR2 SQIVND (reference sequence). V shed 3 bases and J shed 0 bases, with 12 bases lying between them. The study's findings and limits: Clones of CD4+ and CD8+ blood T cells grew by week 6 at doses of 0.1 to 3.0 mg/kg. Among the nonresponders, some also had low normalized T-cell clonal expansion.

Repertoires were generated with immunoSEQ multiplex PCR, while TCRdb's copy carries only in-frame clones and drops some. The profile shows tens of thousands of clones, 80% to 90% of them singletons. The V call is TRBV19, the J call TRBJ2-1, with D tentatively TRBD1 or TRBD2 (5 bases each). The sequence was obtained from an adult with an advanced solid tumor such as melanoma, head and neck, liver or kidney cancer. Sample: CD4+ or CD8+ T cells sorted from blood, taken in a trial of the OX40 agonist ivuxolimab. The CDR3 protein is CASSIVGGFSYNEQFF. The CDR3, as DNA: TGTGCCAGTAGTATTGTTGGGGGTTTCTCCTACAATGAGCAGTTCTTC.